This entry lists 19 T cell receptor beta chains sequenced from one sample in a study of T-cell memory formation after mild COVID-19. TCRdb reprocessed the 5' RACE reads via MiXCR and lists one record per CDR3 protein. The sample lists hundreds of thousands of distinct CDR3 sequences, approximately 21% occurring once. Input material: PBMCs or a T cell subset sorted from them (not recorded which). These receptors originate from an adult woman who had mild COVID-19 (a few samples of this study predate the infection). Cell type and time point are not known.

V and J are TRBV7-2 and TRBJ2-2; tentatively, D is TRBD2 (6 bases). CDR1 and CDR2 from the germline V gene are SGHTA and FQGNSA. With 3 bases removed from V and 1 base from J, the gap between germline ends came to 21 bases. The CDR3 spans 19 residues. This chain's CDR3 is CASSFELGGSGRNTGELFF. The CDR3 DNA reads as TGTGCCAGCAGCTTCGAACTCGGTGGCAGCGGGCGGAACACCGGGGAGCTGTTTTTT.

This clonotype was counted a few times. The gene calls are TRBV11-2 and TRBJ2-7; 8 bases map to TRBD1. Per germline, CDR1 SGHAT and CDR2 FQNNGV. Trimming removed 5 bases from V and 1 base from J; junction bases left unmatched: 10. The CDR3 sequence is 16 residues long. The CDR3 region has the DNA TGTGCCAGCAGCCCAGGGACAGGTGATTGGTCCTACGAGCAGTACTTC. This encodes CASSPGTGDWSYEQYF.

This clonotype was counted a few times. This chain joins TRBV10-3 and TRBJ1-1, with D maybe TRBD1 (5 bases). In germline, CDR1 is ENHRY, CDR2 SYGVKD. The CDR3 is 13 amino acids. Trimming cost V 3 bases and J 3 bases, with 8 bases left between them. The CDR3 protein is CAISDRDDTEAFF. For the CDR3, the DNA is TGTGCCATCAGTGACAGGGACGACACTGAAGCTTTCTTT.

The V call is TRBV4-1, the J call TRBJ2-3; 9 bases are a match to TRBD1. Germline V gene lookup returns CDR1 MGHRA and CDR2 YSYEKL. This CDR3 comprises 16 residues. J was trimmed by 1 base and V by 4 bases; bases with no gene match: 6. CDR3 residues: CASSPSGQGGTDTQYF. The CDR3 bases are TGCGCCAGCAGCCCGTCGGGACAGGGAGGCACAGATACGCAGTATTTT.

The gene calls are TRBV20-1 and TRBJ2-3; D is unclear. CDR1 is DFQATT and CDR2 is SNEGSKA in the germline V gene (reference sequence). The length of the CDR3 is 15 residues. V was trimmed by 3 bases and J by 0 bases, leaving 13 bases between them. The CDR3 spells CSASPLLRSTDTQYF. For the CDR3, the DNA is TGCAGTGCTAGTCCCCTCTTGCGGAGCACAGATACGCAGTATTTT.

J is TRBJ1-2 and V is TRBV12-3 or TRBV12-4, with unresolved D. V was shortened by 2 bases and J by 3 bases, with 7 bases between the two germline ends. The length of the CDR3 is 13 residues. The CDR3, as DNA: TGTGCCAGCAGTTTACGAAGGGACTATGGCTACACCTTC. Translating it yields CASSLRRDYGYTF.

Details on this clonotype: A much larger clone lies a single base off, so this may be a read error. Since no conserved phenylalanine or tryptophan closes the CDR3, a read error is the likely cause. The CDR3: CASSGLAGPHSYNEQFL. In DNA form, the CDR3 reads TGTGCCAGCAGTGGACTAGCGGGTCCTCACTCCTACAATGAGCAGTTCTTG. The genes are TRBV6-2 or TRBV6-3 and TRBJ2-1, with 11 bases lining up with TRBD2. V gave up 5 bases and J gave up 0 bases; unmatched junction bases: 6. From germline, CDR1 is MNHEY and CDR2 SVGEGT. The CDR3 is made up of 17 amino acids.

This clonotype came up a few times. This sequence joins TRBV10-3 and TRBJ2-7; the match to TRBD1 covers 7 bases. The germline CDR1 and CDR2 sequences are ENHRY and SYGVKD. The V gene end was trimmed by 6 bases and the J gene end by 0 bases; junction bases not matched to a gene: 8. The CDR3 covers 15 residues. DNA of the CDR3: TGTGCCATCAGCGACCAGGGGGAAGCCTCCTACGAGCAGTACTTC. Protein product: CAISDQGEASYEQYF.

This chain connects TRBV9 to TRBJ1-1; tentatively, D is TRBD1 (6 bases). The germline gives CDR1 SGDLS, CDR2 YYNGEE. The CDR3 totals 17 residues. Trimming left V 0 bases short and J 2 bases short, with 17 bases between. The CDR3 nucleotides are TGTGCCAGCAGCGTAGACGCTAATTACAGGGTAAACACTGAAGCTTTCTTT. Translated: CASSVDANYRVNTEAFF. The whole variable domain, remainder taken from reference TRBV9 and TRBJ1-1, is DSGVTQTPKHLITATGQRVTLRCSPRSGDLSVYWYQQSLDQGLQFLIQYYNGEERAKGNILERFSAQQFPDLHSELNLSSLELGDSALYFCASSVDANYRVNTEAFFGQGTRLTVV.

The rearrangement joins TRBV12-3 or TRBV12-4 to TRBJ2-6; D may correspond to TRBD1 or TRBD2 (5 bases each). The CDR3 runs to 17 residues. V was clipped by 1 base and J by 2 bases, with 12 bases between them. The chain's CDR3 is CASSLVRLGPGANVLTF. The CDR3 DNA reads TGTGCCAGCAGTTTAGTGAGGTTGGGACCTGGGGCCAACGTCCTGACTTTC.

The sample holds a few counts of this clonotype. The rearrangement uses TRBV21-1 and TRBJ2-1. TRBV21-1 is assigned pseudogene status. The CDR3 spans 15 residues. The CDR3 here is CASSNRDRRNNEQFF. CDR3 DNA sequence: TGTGCCAGCAGCAATCGAGACCGAAGAAACAATGAGCAGTTCTTC.

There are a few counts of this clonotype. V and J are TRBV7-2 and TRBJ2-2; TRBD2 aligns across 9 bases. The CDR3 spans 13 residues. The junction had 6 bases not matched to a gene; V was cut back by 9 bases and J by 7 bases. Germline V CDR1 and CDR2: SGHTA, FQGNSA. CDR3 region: CARVAGVNGELFF. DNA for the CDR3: TGTGCCAGAGTAGCGGGAGTTAACGGGGAGCTGTTTTTT.

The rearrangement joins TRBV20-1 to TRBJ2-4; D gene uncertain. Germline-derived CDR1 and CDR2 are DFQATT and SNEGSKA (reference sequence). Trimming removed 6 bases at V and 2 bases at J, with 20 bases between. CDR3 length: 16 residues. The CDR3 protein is CSAEEGTTRSKNIQYF. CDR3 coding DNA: TGCAGTGCCGAAGAAGGCACCACGAGATCCAAAAACATTCAGTACTTC.

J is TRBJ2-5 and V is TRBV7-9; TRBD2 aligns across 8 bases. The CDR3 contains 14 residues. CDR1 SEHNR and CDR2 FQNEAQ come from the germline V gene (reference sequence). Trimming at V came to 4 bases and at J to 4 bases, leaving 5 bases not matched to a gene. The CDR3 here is CASSSPAGGETQYF. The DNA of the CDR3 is TGTGCCAGCAGCTCCCCCGCGGGGGGAGAGACCCAGTACTTC. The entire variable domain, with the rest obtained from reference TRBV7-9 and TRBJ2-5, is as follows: DTGVSQNPRHKITKRGQNVTFRCDPISEHNRLYWYRQTLGQGPEFLTYFQNEAQLEKSRLLSDRFSAERPKGSFSTLEIQRTEQGDSAMYLCASSSPAGGETQYFGPGTRLLVL.

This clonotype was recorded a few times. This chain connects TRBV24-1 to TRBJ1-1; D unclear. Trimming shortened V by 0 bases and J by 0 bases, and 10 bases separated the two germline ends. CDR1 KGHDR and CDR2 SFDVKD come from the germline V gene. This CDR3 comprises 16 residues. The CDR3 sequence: CATSDLQWRVNTEAFF. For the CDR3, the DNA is TGTGCCACCAGTGATTTGCAGTGGCGGGTGAACACTGAAGCTTTCTTT.

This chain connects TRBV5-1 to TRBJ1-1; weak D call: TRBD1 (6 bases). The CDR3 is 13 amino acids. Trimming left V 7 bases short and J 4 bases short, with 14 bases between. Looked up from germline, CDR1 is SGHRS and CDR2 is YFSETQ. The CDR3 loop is CASRGGAGTEAFF. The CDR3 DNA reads TGCGCCAGCCGGGGGGGCGCGGGCACTGAAGCTTTCTTT.

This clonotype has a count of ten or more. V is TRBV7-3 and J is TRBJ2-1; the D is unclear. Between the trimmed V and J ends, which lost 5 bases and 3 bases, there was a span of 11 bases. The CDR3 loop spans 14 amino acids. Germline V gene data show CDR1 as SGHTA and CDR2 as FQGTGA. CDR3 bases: TGTGCCAGCAGCCCCCCCCGGGTCTACAATGAGCAGTTCTTC. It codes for CASSPPRVYNEQFF.

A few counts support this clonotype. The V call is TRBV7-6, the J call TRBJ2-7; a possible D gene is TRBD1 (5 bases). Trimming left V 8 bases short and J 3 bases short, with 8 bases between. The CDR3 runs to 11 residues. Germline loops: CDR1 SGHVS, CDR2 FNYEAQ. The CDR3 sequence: CASGQNYEQYF. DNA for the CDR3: TGTGCCAGCGGACAAAACTACGAGCAGTACTTC.

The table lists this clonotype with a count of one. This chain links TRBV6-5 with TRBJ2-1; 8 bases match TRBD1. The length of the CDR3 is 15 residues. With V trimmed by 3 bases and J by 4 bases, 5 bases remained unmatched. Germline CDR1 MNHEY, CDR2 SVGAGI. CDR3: CASSYSRTGYNEQFF. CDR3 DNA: TGTGCCAGCAGTTATTCCCGGACAGGGTACAATGAGCAGTTCTTC.